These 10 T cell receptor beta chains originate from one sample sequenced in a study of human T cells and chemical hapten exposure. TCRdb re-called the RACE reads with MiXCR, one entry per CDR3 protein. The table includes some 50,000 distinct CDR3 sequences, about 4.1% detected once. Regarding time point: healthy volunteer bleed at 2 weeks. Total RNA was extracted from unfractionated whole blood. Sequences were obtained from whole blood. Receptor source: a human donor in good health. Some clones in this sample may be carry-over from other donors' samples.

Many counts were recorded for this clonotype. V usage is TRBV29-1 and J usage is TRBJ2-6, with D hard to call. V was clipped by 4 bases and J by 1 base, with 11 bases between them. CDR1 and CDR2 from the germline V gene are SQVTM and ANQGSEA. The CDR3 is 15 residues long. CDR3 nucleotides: TGCAGCGTTGCCCGCGGTGGGTCTGGGGCCAACGTCCTGACTTTC. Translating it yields CSVARGGSGANVLTF. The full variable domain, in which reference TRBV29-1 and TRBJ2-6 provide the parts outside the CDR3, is SAVISQKPSRDICQRGTSLTIQCQVDSQVTMMFWYRQQPGQSLTLIATANQGSEATYESGFVIDKFPISRPNLTFSTLTVSNMSPEDSSIYLCSVARGGSGANVLTFGAGSRLTVL.

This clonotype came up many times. CDR3: CASSRLQFTDTQYF. Written as DNA, the CDR3 is TGCGCCAGCAGTCGCTTACAATTTACAGATACGCAGTATTTT. The V call is TRBV4-1, the J call TRBJ2-3, with D uncertain. V lost 6 bases to trimming and J lost 3 bases, with 13 bases between them. The CDR3 sequence is 14 residues long. CDR1 MGHRA and CDR2 YSYEKL come from the germline V gene.

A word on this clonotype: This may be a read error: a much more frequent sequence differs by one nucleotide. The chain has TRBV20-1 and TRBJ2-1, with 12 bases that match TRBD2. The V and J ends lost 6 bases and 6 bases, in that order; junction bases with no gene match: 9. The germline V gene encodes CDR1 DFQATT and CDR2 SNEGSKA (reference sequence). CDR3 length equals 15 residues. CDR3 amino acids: CSAPSGRGTCNEQFF. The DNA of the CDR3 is TGCAGTGCCCCTAGCGGGAGGGGAACCTGCAATGAGCAGTTCTTC.

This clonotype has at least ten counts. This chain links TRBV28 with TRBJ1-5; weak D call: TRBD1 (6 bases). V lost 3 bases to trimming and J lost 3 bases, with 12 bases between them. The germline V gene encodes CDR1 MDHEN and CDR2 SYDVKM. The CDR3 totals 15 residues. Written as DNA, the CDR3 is TGTGCCAGCAGTTTCCTTCGACAGGACAATCAGCCCCAGCATTTT. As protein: CASSFLRQDNQPQHF.

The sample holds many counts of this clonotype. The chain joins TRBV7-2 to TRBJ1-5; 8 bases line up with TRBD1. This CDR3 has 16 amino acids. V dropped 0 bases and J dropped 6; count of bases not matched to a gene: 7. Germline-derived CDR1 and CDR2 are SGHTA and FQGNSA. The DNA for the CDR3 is TGTGCCAGCAGCTTAGCGGGCAGGGGGCCGGGTCAGCCCCAGCATTTT. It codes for CASSLAGRGPGQPQHF.

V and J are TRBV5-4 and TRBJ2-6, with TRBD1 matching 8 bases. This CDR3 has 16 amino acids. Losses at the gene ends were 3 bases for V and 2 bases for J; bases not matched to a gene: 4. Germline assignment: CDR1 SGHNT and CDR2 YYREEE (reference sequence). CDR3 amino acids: CASSSGGAAGANVLTF. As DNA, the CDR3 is TGTGCCAGCAGCTCAGGGGGCGCGGCTGGGGCCAACGTCCTGACTTTC.

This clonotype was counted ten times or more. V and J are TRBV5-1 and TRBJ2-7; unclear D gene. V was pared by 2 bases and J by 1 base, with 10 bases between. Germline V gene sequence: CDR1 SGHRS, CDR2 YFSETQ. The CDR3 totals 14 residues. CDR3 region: CASSFTGLSYEQYF. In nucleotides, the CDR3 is TGCGCCAGCAGCTTTACCGGGCTTTCCTACGAGCAGTACTTC.

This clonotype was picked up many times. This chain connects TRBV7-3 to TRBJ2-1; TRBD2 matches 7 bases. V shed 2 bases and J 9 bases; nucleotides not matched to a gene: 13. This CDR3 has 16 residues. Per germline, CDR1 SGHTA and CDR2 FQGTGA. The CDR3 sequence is CASSLYGGGPSPEQFF. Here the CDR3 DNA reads TGTGCCAGCAGCTTATACGGGGGAGGGCCCTCCCCTGAGCAGTTCTTC. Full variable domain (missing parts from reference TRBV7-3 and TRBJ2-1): GAGVSQTPSNKVTEKGKYVELRCDPISGHTALYWYRQSLGQGPEFLIYFQGTGAADDSGLPNDRFFAVRPEGSVSTLKIQRTERGDSAVYLCASSLYGGGPSPEQFFGPGTRLTVL.

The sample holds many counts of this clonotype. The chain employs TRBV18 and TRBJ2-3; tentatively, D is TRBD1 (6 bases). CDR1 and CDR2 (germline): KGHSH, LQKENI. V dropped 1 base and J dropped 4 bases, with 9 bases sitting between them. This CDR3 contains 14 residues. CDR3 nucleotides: TGTGCCAGCTCACCACGGGCAGGGGCAGATACGCAGTATTTT. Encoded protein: CASSPRAGADTQYF.

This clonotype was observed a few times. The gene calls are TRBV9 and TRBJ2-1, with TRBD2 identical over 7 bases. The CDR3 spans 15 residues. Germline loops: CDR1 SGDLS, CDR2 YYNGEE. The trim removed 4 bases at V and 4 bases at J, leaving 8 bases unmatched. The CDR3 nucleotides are TGTGCCAGCAGCCTCGATCCGGGGGGATACAATGAGCAGTTCTTC. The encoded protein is CASSLDPGGYNEQFF.